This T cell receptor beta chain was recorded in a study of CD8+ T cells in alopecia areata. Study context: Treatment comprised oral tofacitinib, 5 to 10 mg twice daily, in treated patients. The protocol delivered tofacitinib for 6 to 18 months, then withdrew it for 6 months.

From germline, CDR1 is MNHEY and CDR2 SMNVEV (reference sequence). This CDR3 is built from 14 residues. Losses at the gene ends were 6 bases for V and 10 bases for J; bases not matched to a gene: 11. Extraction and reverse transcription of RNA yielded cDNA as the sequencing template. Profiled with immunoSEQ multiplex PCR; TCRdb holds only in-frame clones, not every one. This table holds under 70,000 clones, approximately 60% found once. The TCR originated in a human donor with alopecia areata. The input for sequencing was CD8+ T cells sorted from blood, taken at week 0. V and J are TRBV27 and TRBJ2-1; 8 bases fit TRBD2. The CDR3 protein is CASSQSGLAGEQFF. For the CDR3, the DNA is TGTGCCAGCAGCCAAAGCGGACTAGCCGGCGAGCAGTTCTTC.